These 32 T cell receptor beta chains were sequenced from one sample in a study of T cell responses to AZD1222 COVID-19 vaccine. The table came from immunoSEQ multiplex PCR; TCRdb's copy has only in-frame clones and leaves some out. The sample carries 150,000 to 200,000 clones, around 93% recorded once. The sequencing here drew on peripheral blood, taken on day 0 of AZD1222 vaccination. The receptors originated from an adult in good health.

CDR3 coding DNA: TGTGCCAGCAGTTCGACTCAGGGGGGTGGTGACATTCAGTACTTC. Translation gives CASSSTQGGGDIQYF. The chain employs TRBV6-5 and TRBJ2-4; tentatively, D is TRBD1 (7 bases). The CDR3 is 15 amino acids. Trimming stripped 4 bases from V and 8 bases from J, with 18 bases between. Germline CDR1 is MNHEY and CDR2 is SVGAGI.

This sequence joins TRBV5-6 and TRBJ2-7; TRBD2 matches at 9 bases. The trim removed 2 bases at V and 6 bases at J, leaving 3 bases unmatched. Germline V lookup: CDR1 SGHDT, CDR2 YYEEEE. The CDR3 runs 13 residues. DNA for the CDR3: TGTGCCAGCAGCTTCGGACTAGCGACCGAGCAGTACTTC. It yields the protein CASSFGLATEQYF. The entire variable domain, with the rest obtained from reference TRBV5-6 and TRBJ2-7, is as follows: DAGVTQSPTHLIKTRGQQVTLRCSPKSGHDTVSWYQQALGQGPQFIFQYYEEEERQRGNFPDRFSGHQFPNYSSELNVNALLLGDSALYLCASSFGLATEQYFGPGTRLTVT.

The rearrangement uses TRBV6-5 and TRBJ2-5; D could derive from TRBD1 or TRBD2 (5 bases each). From germline, CDR1 is MNHEY and CDR2 SVGAGI. The CDR3 spans 14 residues. V shed 9 bases and J shed 5 bases, with 19 bases lying between them. The chain's CDR3 is CASETHPGQETQYF. The CDR3 bases are TGTGCCAGTGAGACCCACCCGGGGCAGGAGACCCAGTACTTC.

This sequence joins TRBV7-8 and TRBJ1-2; TRBD1 matches 8 bases. J was trimmed by 3 bases and V by 3 bases; bases with no gene match: 3. The germline V gene has CDR1 SGHVS and CDR2 FQNEAQ. The CDR3 has 14 amino acids. The CDR3 DNA reads as TGTGCCAGCAGCTTGCAACAGGGGGACTATGGCTACACCTTC. It is translated as CASSLQQGDYGYTF.

This chain uses TRBV7-3 with TRBJ1-3; D unclear. Between the trimmed V and J ends, which lost 5 bases and 0 bases, there was a span of 8 bases. The CDR3 is 14 residues long. The V gene's germline CDR1 is SGHTA and CDR2 FQGTGA. The CDR3 region has the DNA TGTGCCAGCAGCGCGGGCAGCTCTGGAAACACCATATATTTT. Amino acid sequence: CASSAGSSGNTIYF.

This chain links TRBV2 with TRBJ2-1, with 8 positions matching TRBD1. The germline gives CDR1 SNHLY, CDR2 FYNNEI. V dropped 6 bases and J dropped 1; count of bases not matched to a gene: 8. The CDR3 covers 16 residues. CDR3 amino acids: CASSADRGGSYNEQFF. For the CDR3, the DNA is TGTGCCAGCAGCGCCGACAGGGGAGGATCCTACAATGAGCAGTTCTTC. The entire variable domain, with the rest obtained from reference TRBV2 and TRBJ2-1, is as follows: EPEVTQTPSHQVTQMGQEVILRCVPISNHLYFYWYRQILGQKVEFLVSFYNNEISEKSEIFDDQFSVERPDGSNFTLKIRSTKLEDSAMYFCASSADRGGSYNEQFFGPGTRLTVL.

The chain recombines TRBV28 with TRBJ2-2; possibly TRBD1 or TRBD2 for D (6 bases each). The CDR3 has 14 amino acids. Trimming removed 4 bases at V and 5 bases at J, with 11 bases between. Germline loops: CDR1 MDHEN, CDR2 SYDVKM. CDR3 DNA: TGTGCCAGCAGTTATCAGGGGAGGACCGGGGAGCTGTTTTTT. It codes for CASSYQGRTGELFF.

This sequence joins TRBV5-4 and TRBJ1-2; a weak D match, TRBD1 (5 bases). Deletions cut 4 bases from V and 2 bases from J, with 6 bases between. This CDR3 is 12 amino acids long. CDR1 and CDR2 (germline): SGHNT, YYREEE (reference sequence). CDR3 amino acids: CASSRDNYGYTF. CDR3 nucleotides: TGTGCCAGCAGCCGGGACAACTATGGCTACACCTTC.

The rearrangement uses TRBV20-1 and TRBJ1-2; no firm D call. The V gene's germline CDR1 is DFQATT and CDR2 SNEGSKA (reference sequence). This CDR3 contains 11 residues. Trimming stripped 4 bases from V and 4 bases from J, with 7 bases between. The CDR3 region has the DNA TGCAGTGCTATTTCCCTCTATGGCTACACCTTC. Translation: CSAISLYGYTF.

DNA of the CDR3: TGTGCCAGCAGCCACGAGACTAGCGGGAGCAATGAGCAGTTCTTC. This sequence encodes CASSHETSGSNEQFF. The rearrangement uses TRBV3-1 (or the pseudogene TRBV3-2) and TRBJ2-1; 12 nucleotides line up with TRBD2. This CDR3 spans 15 amino acids. V lost 3 bases to trimming and J lost 6 bases; unmatched junction nucleotides: 3. CDR1 is LGHDT, CDR2 YNNKEL, per germline (reference sequence).

This clone was observed once. The genes are TRBV5-4 and TRBJ2-7; 12 bases line up with TRBD2. The CDR3 loop spans 16 amino acids. The V segment lost 0 bases and the J segment 2 bases; nucleotides outside the gene matches: 3. Looked up from germline, CDR1 is SGHNT and CDR2 is YYREEE (reference sequence). As DNA, the CDR3 is TGTGCCAGCAGCTTGGGACTAGCGGGGGTAGCCTACGAGCAGTACTTC. Translating it yields CASSLGLAGVAYEQYF. The full variable domain, completed using reference TRBV5-4 and TRBJ2-7, is ETGVTQSPTHLIKTRGQQVTLRCSSQSGHNTVSWYQQALGQGPQFIFQYYREEENGRGNFPPRFSGLQFPNYSSELNVNALELDDSALYLCASSLGLAGVAYEQYFGPGTRLTVT.

The DNA for the CDR3 is TGCAGCGTTGAAAATGATGGGGGGCCGGGGGATACGCAGTATTTT. This sequence encodes CSVENDGGPGDTQYF. V and J are TRBV29-1 and TRBJ2-3; D may be TRBD1 or TRBD2 (6 bases each). V lost 2 bases, J lost 6 bases, and 18 bases lay in between. Germline assignment: CDR1 SQVTM and CDR2 ANQGSEA. The CDR3 runs to 15 residues.

The rearrangement links TRBV5-1 to TRBJ1-3, with 10 bases matching TRBD1. CDR1 SGHRS and CDR2 YFSETQ come from the germline V gene. The V segment lost 4 bases and the J segment 7 bases; nucleotides outside the gene matches: 8. This CDR3 region has 15 residues. CDR3 bases: TGCGCCAGCAGCCCAACCGGGGGACAGGGGAACACCATATATTTT. This sequence encodes CASSPTGGQGNTIYF.

The chain joins TRBV6-1 to TRBJ1-2; the match to TRBD1 covers 7 bases. V lost 0 bases, J lost 4 bases, and 8 bases stayed unmatched. Per germline, CDR1 MNHNS and CDR2 SASEGT. CDR3 length: 16 amino acids. CDR3 in amino acids: CASSEASRDSVYGYTF. The DNA of the CDR3 is TGTGCCAGCAGTGAAGCCTCCCGGGACAGCGTCTATGGCTACACCTTC.

A single count supports this clone. This chain uses TRBV19 with TRBJ1-4; TRBD1 might be the D (6 bases). The CDR3 consists of 13 residues. CDR1 and CDR2 (germline): LNHDA, SQIVND (reference sequence). Trimming took 6 bases from V and 7 from J, leaving 12 bases between them. The CDR3 DNA follows: TGTGCCAGTAGGAAGGGGGGAACTGAAAAACTGTTTTTT. Amino acid sequence: CASRKGGTEKLFF.

CDR3 DNA: TGTGCCAGCAGCTTGGATGCCCCCCGGGCTTTCTTT. Amino acid sequence: CASSLDAPRAFF. V is TRBV5-5 and J is TRBJ1-1; D is uncertain. V was cut by 0 bases and J by 11 bases, with 11 bases left in between. This CDR3 spans 12 amino acids. Germline V gene data show CDR1 as SGHKS and CDR2 as YYEKEE (reference sequence).

The genes are TRBV15 and TRBJ2-7; D is unresolved. The germline V and J ends were trimmed by 0 bases and 5 bases, with 14 bases remaining between them. The CDR3 has 15 residues. Germline V gives CDR1 LNHNV, CDR2 YYDKDF (reference sequence). The CDR3 DNA is TGTGCCACCAGCAGAGATCCGGGCCCCGCCGACGAGCAGTACTTC. Protein: CATSRDPGPADEQYF. Full variable domain (missing parts from reference TRBV15 and TRBJ2-7): DAMVIQNPRYQVTQFGKPVTLSCSQTLNHNVMYWYQQKSSQAPKLLFHYYDKDFNNEADTPDNFQSRRPNTSFCFLDIRSPGLGDTAMYLCATSRDPGPADEQYFGPGTRLTVT.

The chain joins TRBV25-1 to TRBJ2-7, with 8 bases lining up with TRBD1. With 5 bases clipped from V and 4 bases from J, the junction kept 13 bases outside the gene matches. Per the germline V gene, CDR1 is MGHDK and CDR2 is SYGVNS. The CDR3 has 16 residues. CDR3: CASSPPPGTGNYEQYF. CDR3 bases: TGTGCCAGCAGTCCCCCCCCCGGGACAGGAAATTACGAGCAGTACTTC.

The gene calls are TRBV4-1 and TRBJ1-2; perhaps TRBD1 as D (5 bases). In germline, CDR1 is MGHRA, CDR2 YSYEKL. Trimming shortened V by 4 bases and J by 8 bases, and 17 bases separated the two germline ends. This CDR3 contains 14 residues. For the CDR3, the DNA is TGCGCCAGCAGCCCCCCCGCCCAGGGAAGAGGCTACACCTTC. It specifies CASSPPAQGRGYTF.

The chain is built from TRBV27 and TRBJ2-3, with unresolved D. Trimming cost V 3 bases and J 0 bases, with 10 bases left between them. The CDR3 consists of 15 residues. Looked up from germline, CDR1 is MNHEY and CDR2 is SMNVEV (reference sequence). This CDR3 is CASSFGSRSTDTQYF. The CDR3 DNA reads TGTGCCAGCAGTTTCGGGTCCAGGAGCACAGATACGCAGTATTTT.

The sample holds one count of this clone. V and J are TRBV3-1 (or the pseudogene TRBV3-2) and TRBJ1-2, with D possibly matching TRBD1 (5 bases). V gave up 1 base and J gave up 4 bases, with 10 bases separating them. The CDR3 sequence is 14 residues long. Germline values: CDR1 LGHDT, CDR2 YNNKEL (reference sequence). CDR3 DNA: TGTGCCAGCAGCCAAGTAGGGACTCTCTATGGCTACACCTTC. It translates to CASSQVGTLYGYTF.

V gene TRBV29-1 combines with J gene TRBJ1-1, with 10 positions matching TRBD1. The junction had 3 bases not matched to a gene; V was cut back by 2 bases and J by 6 bases. The CDR3 consists of 13 residues. The germline CDR1 and CDR2 sequences are SQVTM and ANQGSEA. The CDR3 DNA reads TGCAGCGTTGAAAAGGGGACAGGGGCTGAAGCTTTCTTT. This encodes CSVEKGTGAEAFF.

V gene TRBV18 combines with J gene TRBJ2-3; D is possibly TRBD1 or TRBD2 (5 bases each). V lost 4 bases and J lost 5, with 16 bases in between. CDR1 and CDR2 (germline): KGHSH, LQKENI. The CDR3 is 15 residues long. As DNA, the CDR3 is TGTGCCAGCTCACGAGGGTCGCAGGGTGGAGATACGCAGTATTTT. Translating gives CASSRGSQGGDTQYF.

This chain joins TRBV19 and TRBJ2-1, with unresolved D. Per the germline V gene, CDR1 is LNHDA and CDR2 is SQIVND (reference sequence). V was pared by 5 bases and J by 0 bases, with 11 bases between. This CDR3 comprises 15 residues. Here the CDR3 DNA reads TGTGCCAGTAGTTCCCGATCAAGCTCCTACAATGAGCAGTTCTTC. Its translation: CASSSRSSSYNEQFF.

The chain recombines TRBV4-2 with TRBJ1-4, with 10 bases aligning to TRBD1. The CDR3 length is 14 residues. Trimming removed 5 bases from V and 7 bases from J; junction bases left unmatched: 4. Germline CDR1 reads LGHNA; CDR2 reads YNFKEQ. The CDR3 reads CASSNRQGAEKLFF. The CDR3 DNA reads TGTGCCAGCAGCAATCGACAGGGGGCTGAAAAACTGTTTTTT.

This chain links TRBV5-8 with TRBJ2-3; tentatively, D is TRBD2 (7 bases). V dropped 8 bases and J dropped 3 bases, with 19 bases sitting between them. The CDR3 runs 15 residues. Germline V lookup: CDR1 SGHTS, CDR2 YDEGEE. The CDR3 coding sequence is TGTGCCAGGTCTGGGGGGGCCATAGTGACAGATACGCAGTATTTT. Its translation: CARSGGAIVTDTQYF.

This chain uses TRBV7-9 with TRBJ2-2; D possibly corresponds to TRBD1 (7 bases). This CDR3 has 18 residues. V dropped 8 bases and J dropped 2 bases, with 24 bases sitting between them. Germline V CDR1 and CDR2: SEHNR, FQNEAQ (reference sequence). CDR3 DNA: TGTGCCAGCTTCCAGGGGGAGGCCGAGGCGCAAAACACCGGGGAGCTGTTTTTT. Amino acid sequence: CASFQGEAEAQNTGELFF.

The chain recombines TRBV5-4 with TRBJ2-7, with TRBD2 matching 10 bases. Germline V gene sequence: CDR1 SGHNT, CDR2 YYREEE (reference sequence). V lost 4 bases, J lost 7 bases, and 14 bases stayed unmatched. The CDR3 extends over 16 amino acids. The CDR3 is CASSPTEREGPREQYF. The CDR3 nucleotides are TGTGCCAGCAGCCCCACCGAGCGGGAGGGCCCTCGGGAGCAGTACTTC.

This chain uses TRBV5-1 with TRBJ1-2, with no clear D. V was clipped by 7 bases and J by 3 bases, with 16 bases between them. The germline gives CDR1 SGHRS, CDR2 YFSETQ. This CDR3 is built from 14 residues. In nucleotides, the CDR3 is TGCGCCAGCTGTTTATATCCAGGCGACTATGGCTACACCTTC. Encoded protein: CASCLYPGDYGYTF. Full variable domain (remainder filled in from reference TRBV5-1 and TRBJ1-2): KAGVTQTPRYLIKTRGQQVTLSCSPISGHRSVSWYQQTPGQGLQFLFEYFSETQRNKGNFPGRFSGRQFSNSRSEMNVSTLELGDSALYLCASCLYPGDYGYTFGSGTRLTVV.

V is TRBV3-1 (or the pseudogene TRBV3-2) and J is TRBJ1-1; no definite D call. Trimming took off 2 bases at V and 4 bases at J, with 11 bases between the two ends. Germline-derived CDR1 and CDR2 are LGHDT and YNNKEL (reference sequence). The CDR3 totals 14 residues. In nucleotides, the CDR3 is TGTGCCAGCAGCCAATCACCCCAGAGCACTGAAGCTTTCTTT. It yields the protein CASSQSPQSTEAFF.

The chain has TRBV9 and TRBJ2-7, with D tentatively TRBD1 (7 bases). The CDR3 covers 13 residues. V gave up 3 bases and J gave up 7 bases, with 14 bases separating them. Germline V CDR1 and CDR2: SGDLS, YYNGEE. CDR3 sequence (DNA): TGTGCCAGCAGCGCAGAGGGGGCGGGGGAGCAGTACTTC. It codes for CASSAEGAGEQYF.

The chain employs TRBV30 and TRBJ1-1; D not resolved. Trimming removed 3 bases at V and 2 bases at J, with 10 bases between. The germline V gene encodes CDR1 GTSNPN and CDR2 SVGIG (reference sequence). The CDR3 has 13 residues. CDR3 DNA: TGTGCCTGGAGCGCTGCAGGAAACACTGAAGCTTTCTTT. Its protein is CAWSAAGNTEAFF.